These T cell receptor beta chains were read from a single sample in a study of T cells after somatic rescue of genetic block. The table came from immunoSEQ multiplex PCR; TCRdb's copy has only in-frame clones and leaves some out. Of about 68,000 clones in the sample, roughly 92% were seen once. Sequencing was carried out using peripheral blood mononuclear cells (PBMCs). Source of these receptors: a man aged 40-49 years. Both conserved end residues are part of each CDR3. The D gene is left open where the match is weak. Some rows have no size entry. The others give once, few or many, or a class for an expanded clone.

V	D	size	J	CDR3	DNA
TRBV7-8	NA	NA	TRBJ1-2	CASSHYTLGDYGYTF	TGTGCCAGCAGCCATTACACCCTGGGGGACTATGGCTACACCTTC
TRBV9	TRBD2	NA	TRBJ2-2	CASSRLLAGGPVAGNTGELFF	TGTGCCAGCAGCCGTTTACTAGCGGGAGGGCCGGTGGCAGGGAACACCGGGGAGCTGTTTTTT
TRBV21-1	NA	once	TRBJ1-5	CASSNRQSNQPQHF	TGTGCCAGCAGCAACAGACAGTCTAATCAGCCCCAGCATTTT
TRBV5-6	TRBD1	few	TRBJ1-2	CASSLTGTGTAHYGYTF	TGTGCCAGCAGCCTCACCGGGACAGGGACCGCACACTATGGCTACACCTTC
TRBV10-3	NA	NA	TRBJ1-5	CAISESGGLPQHF	TGTGCCATCAGTGAGTCAGGGGGATTGCCCCAGCATTTT
TRBV6-1	TRBD2	NA	TRBJ2-1	CASSEGGGSYNEQFF	TGTGCCAGCAGTGAAGGGGGGGGCTCCTACAATGAGCAGTTCTTC
TRBV4-1	NA	NA	TRBJ2-5	CASSQEKARSGETQYF	TGCGCCAGCAGCCAAGAAAAGGCCAGGTCCGGAGAGACCCAGTACTTC
TRBV7-3	TRBD1	NA	TRBJ1-1	CASSSGTGGTEAFF	TGTGCCAGCAGCTCCGGGACAGGGGGGACTGAAGCTTTCTTT
TRBV15	NA	NA	TRBJ1-2	CATSRGGGYGYTF	TGTGCCACCAGCCGCGGGGGCGGCTATGGCTACACCTTC
TRBV10-2	TRBD1	NA	TRBJ1-3	CASRDRGQGNTIYF	TGCGCCAGCAGAGACAGGGGGCAAGGAAACACCATATATTTT
TRBV28	NA	NA	TRBJ1-5	CASTHGGRGNQPQHF	TGTGCCAGCACTCACGGGGGGAGGGGCAATCAGCCCCAGCATTTT
TRBV5-1	NA	NA	TRBJ2-2	CASRIQTSNTGELFF	TGCGCCAGCAGAATCCAGACTTCGAACACCGGGGAGCTGTTTTTT
TRBV9	TRBD2	NA	TRBJ2-1	CASSVRLAGLDEQFF	TGTGCCAGCAGCGTAAGGCTAGCGGGGTTGGATGAGCAGTTCTTC
TRBV7-9	TRBD2	NA	TRBJ2-4	CASSLVTSGTRRGIQYF	TGTGCCAGCAGCTTAGTTACTAGCGGGACTAGGCGGGGCATTCAGTACTTC
TRBV5-8	NA	NA	TRBJ2-1	CASSWGWGSEQFF	TGTGCCAGCAGCTGGGGTTGGGGGAGTGAGCAGTTCTTC
TRBV7-9	TRBD1	once	TRBJ2-7	CASSSGTGGVYEQYF	TGTGCCAGCAGCTCCGGGACAGGGGGCGTCTACGAGCAGTACTTC
TRBV2	NA	NA	TRBJ1-5	CASSASQYSNQPQHF	TGTGCCAGCAGCGCCAGCCAGTATAGCAATCAGCCCCAGCATTTT
TRBV7-8	NA	NA	TRBJ2-3	CASRTETGDTQYF	TGTGCCAGCAGGACAGAGACGGGAGATACGCAGTATTTT
TRBV19	NA	NA	TRBJ1-5	CASSTYQGRQPQHF	TGTGCCAGTAGTACCTACCAGGGTCGTCAGCCCCAGCATTTT
TRBV7-6	TRBD2	NA	TRBJ2-3	CASSPGLAGDSTDTQYF	TGTGCCAGCAGCCCTGGGCTAGCGGGGGATAGCACAGATACGCAGTATTTT
TRBV6-5	NA	once	TRBJ1-1	CASSSRQYTEAFF	TGTGCCAGCAGTTCCCGACAGTACACTGAAGCTTTCTTT
TRBV5-6	NA	NA	TRBJ2-7	CASSLWTGYEQYF	TGTGCCAGCAGCCTGTGGACTGGGTACGAGCAGTACTTC
TRBV4-1	NA	few	TRBJ2-1	CASSQGHPIYNEQFF	TGCGCCAGCAGCCAAGGCCACCCTATCTACAATGAGCAGTTCTTC
TRBV7-3	NA	NA	TRBJ2-7	CASSPGLSYEQYF	TGTGCCAGCAGCCCAGGTCTATCTTACGAGCAGTACTTC
TRBV6-5	TRBD1	NA	TRBJ1-1	CASSTTKSGGTEAFF	TGTGCCAGCAGCACCACGAAGTCAGGGGGCACTGAAGCTTTCTTT
TRBV9	TRBD2	NA	TRBJ2-3	CASSPDLAGLTDTQYF	TGTGCCAGCAGCCCCGACCTAGCGGGGCTCACAGATACGCAGTATTTT
TRBV28	NA	NA	TRBJ2-5	CASSLTSVKTQYF	TGTGCCAGCAGTTTAACCAGCGTGAAGACCCAGTACTTC
TRBV25-1	NA	NA	TRBJ2-1	CASSYTSSYNEQFF	TGTGCCAGCAGTTACACAAGCTCCTACAATGAGCAGTTCTTC
TRBV18	TRBD1	NA	TRBJ1-6	CASSPPGQGDSPLHF	TGTGCCAGCTCACCGCCGGGACAGGGGGATTCACCCCTCCACTTT
TRBV4-3	NA	NA	TRBJ2-2	CASSRGQGTGELFF	TGCGCCAGCAGCCGTGGCCAAGGCACCGGGGAGCTGTTTTTT
TRBV5-8	TRBD1	NA	TRBJ2-7	CASNHGQGNYEQYF	TGTGCCAGCAACCACGGACAGGGCAACTACGAGCAGTACTTC
TRBV5-5	NA	NA	TRBJ2-7	CASSLWTVQYEQYF	TGTGCCAGCAGCTTGTGGACAGTCCAATACGAGCAGTACTTC
TRBV9	NA	NA	TRBJ2-3	CASSRSADTQYF	TGTGCCAGCAGCAGGTCAGCAGATACGCAGTATTTT
TRBV6-5	NA	once	TRBJ1-4	CASSYRSPSTNEKLFF	TGTGCCAGCAGTTACCGGAGTCCATCGACTAATGAAAAACTGTTTTTT
TRBV6-1	NA	NA	TRBJ1-1	CATQTLNTEAFF	TGTGCCACACAGACGTTGAACACTGAAGCTTTCTTT
TRBV29-1	NA	NA	TRBJ2-3	CSVEVTASTDTQYF	TGCAGCGTTGAAGTTACAGCTAGCACAGATACGCAGTATTTT